These T cell receptor beta chains were read from a single sample in a study of CD8+ T cells in alopecia areata. Produced via immunoSEQ multiplex PCR; TCRdb's table is partial and in-frame only. The table has over 110,000 clones, roughly 46% seen once. Source: CD4+ T cells sorted from blood, taken at week 0. The receptors stem from a human donor with alopecia areata. The CDR3 runs from the conserved cysteine through the conserved F or W. D genes are given only for firm matches. Size values are once, few and many counts, or a class for expanded clones, and some rows have none.

>TRBD1|TRBV7-2|.|TRBJ2-7
TGTGCCAGCAGAGGGACAGGGCCGGGCGAGCAGTACTTC
CASRGTGPGEQYF
>.|TRBV7-3|few|TRBJ2-3
TGTGCCAGCAGCTTAATGGCTAGTGGGGCAGATACGCAGTATTTT
CASSLMASGADTQYF
>TRBD2|TRBV5-1|.|TRBJ2-5
TGCGCCAGCAGCCGGACTAGCTCCCAAGAGACCCAGTACTTC
CASSRTSSQETQYF
>.|TRBV5-6|few|TRBJ1-5
TGTGCCAGCAGCCTTGCGGGACCGGCCAATCAGCCCCAGCATTTT
CASSLAGPANQPQHF
>.|TRBV5-1|once|TRBJ2-7
TGCGCCAGCAGCGGAAACGGACGGACGTCTCACGAGCAGTACTTC
CASSGNGRTSHEQYF
>.|TRBV29-1|.|TRBJ2-5
TGCAGCGTTGGTCGGGGACCGGAGACCCAGTACTTC
CSVGRGPETQYF
>TRBD1|TRBV4-1|.|TRBJ2-7
TGCGCCAGCAGCCAAGATGGACAGGGGGGCGAGCAGTACTTC
CASSQDGQGGEQYF
>.|TRBV29-1|.|TRBJ2-3
TGCAGCGTTGAATTCAGGGCGACTAGCACAGATACGCAGTATTTT
CSVEFRATSTDTQYF
>TRBD2|TRBV5-6|few|TRBJ2-1
TGTGCCAGCAGCTTGAATGGTCTAGCGGGGGGCTACAATGAGCAGTTCTTC
CASSLNGLAGGYNEQFF
>TRBD2|TRBV11-2|few|TRBJ2-7
TGTGCCAGCAGCCCTAGGACTAGCGGGAGCTACGAGCAGTACTTC
CASSPRTSGSYEQYF
>.|TRBV30|.|TRBJ2-6
TGTGCCTGGGACTCTGGGGCCAACGTCCTGACTTTC
CAWDSGANVLTF
>.|TRBV2|few|TRBJ2-3
TGTGCCAGCAGTGATGCAGTTCGATTGTACGATACGCAGTATTTT
CASSDAVRLYDTQYF
>.|TRBV29-1|.|TRBJ2-1
TGCAGCGTTGCGGGGGTGCGAGGAGGAGTTGTCAATGAGCAGTTCTTC
CSVAGVRGGVVNEQFF
>.|TRBV7-2|.|TRBJ2-5
TGTGCCAGCAGCTTACCCAGGGCAGGGAGGACCCAGTACTTC
CASSLPRAGRTQYF
>.|TRBV10-3|few|TRBJ2-5
TGTGCCATCGGGCCAGCAGAGACCCAGTACTTC
CAIGPAETQYF
>TRBD2|TRBV25-1|.|TRBJ2-2
TGTGCCAGCAGTGAAGCGGGAGGCGGGGAGCTGTTTTTT
CASSEAGGGELFF
>.|TRBV18|few|TRBJ2-7
TGTGCCAGCTCACCGGTATCGGACTCCTACGAGCAGTACTTC
CASSPVSDSYEQYF
>.|TRBV30|.|TRBJ1-4
TGTGCCTGGAGTGTGAGACACGCCACCAGGGGAAGGGGAACTAATGAAAAACTGTTTTTT
CAWSVRHATRGRGTNEKLFF
>.|TRBV6-6|.|TRBJ2-7
TGTGCCAGCAGTTACCATGGGGGGGCTGGTAGCTACGAGCAGTACTTC
CASSYHGGAGSYEQYF
>TRBD1|TRBV10-3|.|TRBJ2-7
TGTGCCAGCAGTCGGACAGGGGGCTACGAGCAGTACTTC
CASSRTGGYEQYF
>.|TRBV7-9|.|TRBJ1-2
TGTGCCAGCAGTCCACAGGTACTCTATGGCTACACCTTC
CASSPQVLYGYTF
>.|TRBV11-2|once|TRBJ1-2
TGTGCCAGCAGCTTAGCCCCCCTGGGCTACACCTTC
CASSLAPLGYTF
>.|TRBV2|.|TRBJ2-1
TGTGCCAGCAGTGAGGTCGTGGCCAATGAGCAGTTCTTC
CASSEVVANEQFF
>.|TRBV30|.|TRBJ1-5
TGTGCCTGGACAGGGGATAGCAATCAGCCCCAGCATTTT
CAWTGDSNQPQHF
>TRBD1|TRBV19|.|TRBJ2-1
TGTGCCAGTAGTCCCCGGACAGGGAAAGCCTACAATGAGCAGTTCTTC
CASSPRTGKAYNEQFF
>.|TRBV5-4|few|TRBJ1-2
TGTGCCAGCAGCTTGGCTGGGCAGGGCGAGCGCTACACCTTC
CASSLAGQGERYTF
>TRBD1|TRBV4-1|.|TRBJ2-1
TGCGCCAGCGGGGACAGGGATTCTTTTTTAAAGAATGAGCAGTTCTTC
CASGDRDSFLKNEQFF
>.|TRBV2|.|TRBJ2-5
TGTGCCAGCAGTGCTGGGAAGGAGACCCAGTACTTC
CASSAGKETQYF
>.|TRBV29-1|.|TRBJ2-3
TGCAGCGTTGTAAGGACTAACACAGATACGCAGTATTTT
CSVVRTNTDTQYF
>.|TRBV30|.|TRBJ1-1
TGTGCCTGGAGTGTTGCAGGGAACACTGAAGCTTTCTTT
CAWSVAGNTEAFF
>.|TRBV15|.|TRBJ2-3
TGTGCCACCAGCAGAGATACCGGGGGCACAGATACGCAGTATTTT
CATSRDTGGTDTQYF